Listed below are T cell receptor beta chains from one sample, sequenced in a study of blood T cells in healthy people across ages. MiXCR, run by TCRdb on the 5' RACE reads, gives a single entry per CDR3 protein. The data hold hundreds of thousands of distinct CDR3 sequences, with more than 20% observed a single time. These same records also appear under a second study, on T cells of mothers and their children.

The specimen was blood. All receptors come from a boy younger than 18 in good health. Both conserved end residues are part of each CDR3. A D gene is named only where the DNA matches it firmly. Rows give clone size only sometimes, using once, few, many, or a class for an expanded clone.

>TRBV11-2|-|TRBJ2-3|-
CASSFVGSNTDTQYF
TGTGCCAGCAGCTTTGTCGGGTCTAACACAGATACGCAGTATTTT
>TRBV29-1|-|TRBJ2-3|-
CSVRARNTDTQYF
TGCAGCGTTCGGGCGAGAAACACAGATACGCAGTATTTT
>TRBV27|-|TRBJ1-6|few
CASTPGHNSPLHF
TGTGCCAGCACCCCAGGGCATAATTCACCCCTCCACTTT
>TRBV6-1|TRBD1|TRBJ1-1|few
CASRVQGAVMNTEAFF
TGTGCCAGCAGGGTACAGGGGGCTGTGATGAACACTGAAGCTTTCTTT
>TRBV20-1|-|TRBJ2-4|-
CSATNPGGKNIQYF
TGCAGTGCAACCAACCCAGGGGGGAAAAACATTCAGTACTTC
>TRBV20-1|TRBD2|TRBJ2-3|-
CSASGTSGGTTDTQYF
TGCAGTGCTAGTGGGACTAGCGGAGGTACCACAGATACGCAGTATTTT
>TRBV24-1|-|TRBJ2-1|many
CATSAPHASSYNEQFF
TGTGCCACCAGTGCCCCCCACGCAAGCTCCTACAATGAGCAGTTCTTC
>TRBV2|-|TRBJ2-7|few
CASNELGGYEQYF
TGTGCCAGCAATGAACTAGGGGGGTACGAGCAGTACTTC
>TRBV6-5|TRBD2|TRBJ2-2|-
CASSYVSGKDTGELFF
TGTGCCAGCAGTTACGTTAGCGGGAAAGACACCGGGGAGCTGTTTTTT
>TRBV29-1|TRBD1|TRBJ2-7|few
CSAQPGTGAYEQYF
TGCAGCGCCCAACCCGGGACAGGGGCCTACGAGCAGTACTTC
>TRBV4-1|TRBD1|TRBJ2-5|-
CASSPRQGEETQYF
TGCGCCAGCAGCCCCAGGCAGGGGGAAGAGACCCAGTACTTC
>TRBV9|-|TRBJ2-5|few
CASSARDTRSQETQYF
TGTGCCAGCAGCGCACGGGACACCCGGAGCCAAGAGACCCAGTACTTC
>TRBV7-3|-|TRBJ2-5|many
CASSVDSQETQYF
TGTGCCAGCAGCGTGGACAGCCAAGAGACCCAGTACTTC
>TRBV24-1|TRBD2|TRBJ2-3|few
CATSDALAGEADTQYF
TGTGCCACCAGTGATGCACTAGCGGGAGAGGCAGATACGCAGTATTTT
>TRBV20-1|TRBD2|TRBJ2-5|few
CSASPSGGTGETQYF
TGCAGTGCTAGCCCCAGCGGGGGGACCGGAGAGACCCAGTACTTC
>TRBV5-1|TRBD2|TRBJ2-1|-
CASQTSGGSNEQFF
TGCGCCAGCCAAACTAGCGGGGGTAGTAATGAGCAGTTCTTC
>TRBV7-9|TRBD1|TRBJ1-2|few
CASSPRDRGNYGYTF
TGTGCCAGCAGCCCCCGGGACAGGGGTAACTATGGCTACACCTTC
>TRBV10-3|TRBD2|TRBJ2-3|-
CAISGRGVAGGPRTDTQYF
TGTGCCATCAGTGGCAGGGGAGTAGCGGGAGGGCCGCGCACAGATACGCAGTATTTT
>TRBV20-1|TRBD1|TRBJ1-1|-
CSARDYRGTLMNTEAFF
TGCAGTGCTAGAGATTACAGGGGGACTCTAATGAACACTGAAGCTTTCTTT
>TRBV3-1|-|TRBJ2-1|many
CASSQVGNEQFF
TGTGCCAGCAGCCAAGTGGGGAATGAGCAGTTCTTC
>TRBV4-3|-|TRBJ1-4|few
CASSQRGTPLANEKLFF
TGCGCCAGCAGCCAACGCGGGACCCCGCTGGCTAATGAAAAACTGTTTTTT
>TRBV12-3/TRBV12-4|-|TRBJ2-3|-
CASSFGPHTQYF
TGTGCCAGCAGTTTCGGGCCCCATACGCAGTATTTT
>TRBV2|-|TRBJ2-7|few
CASTGAGLAAYEQYF
TGTGCCAGCACGGGTGCGGGACTCGCCGCCTACGAGCAGTACTTC
>TRBV6-2/TRBV6-3|TRBD2|TRBJ2-3|-
CASTDGKRGPTDTQYF
TGTGCCAGCACCGACGGGAAGCGGGGGCCCACAGATACGCAGTATTTT
>TRBV2|TRBD1|TRBJ1-2|-
CASSVDRNYGYTF
TGTGCCAGCAGCGTGGACAGGAACTATGGCTACACCTTC
>TRBV2|-|TRBJ2-1|-
CASSEKASSYNEQFF
TGTGCCAGCAGTGAAAAGGCCAGCTCCTACAATGAGCAGTTCTTC
>TRBV4-3|TRBD1|TRBJ2-6|few
CASSQDVRTGDPGANVLTF
TGCGCCAGCAGCCAAGATGTGAGGACAGGGGACCCCGGGGCCAACGTCCTGACTTTC
>TRBV7-8|-|TRBJ2-7|few
CASSPRPGGSSSYEQYF
TGTGCCAGCAGCCCCCGACCCGGGGGTTCCAGCTCCTACGAGCAGTACTTC
>TRBV29-1|-|TRBJ2-1|-
CSVEGYENNEQFF
TGCAGCGTTGAGGGATATGAGAACAATGAGCAGTTCTTC
>TRBV4-1|-|TRBJ2-2|few
CASSQDETGELFF
TGCGCCAGCAGCCAAGATGAAACCGGGGAGCTGTTTTTT
>TRBV6-5|TRBD2|TRBJ2-7|few
CATSTGGPPYEQYF
TGTGCCACCAGTACGGGGGGACCCCCCTACGAGCAGTACTTC
>TRBV5-1|-|TRBJ2-7|-
CASSLGGERGNEQYF
TGCGCCAGCAGCTTGGGGGGCGAGAGGGGGAACGAGCAGTACTTC
>TRBV12-3/TRBV12-4|-|TRBJ1-4|-
CASSQQGHDATNEKLFF
TGTGCCAGCAGCCAACAGGGCCATGACGCAACTAATGAAAAACTGTTTTTT
>TRBV4-1|-|TRBJ2-7|once
CASIQGDSGQQYEQYF
TGCGCCAGCATCCAAGGAGACTCGGGGCAGCAGTACGAGCAGTACTTC
>TRBV15|TRBD1|TRBJ1-3|few
CATSSDDRGNPGNTIYF
TGTGCCACCAGCAGTGACGACAGGGGTAATCCTGGAAACACCATATATTTT
>TRBV12-3/TRBV12-4|TRBD2|TRBJ2-1|-
CASSFRDSGRDNEQFF
TGTGCCAGCAGTTTCCGAGATAGCGGGAGAGACAATGAGCAGTTCTTC